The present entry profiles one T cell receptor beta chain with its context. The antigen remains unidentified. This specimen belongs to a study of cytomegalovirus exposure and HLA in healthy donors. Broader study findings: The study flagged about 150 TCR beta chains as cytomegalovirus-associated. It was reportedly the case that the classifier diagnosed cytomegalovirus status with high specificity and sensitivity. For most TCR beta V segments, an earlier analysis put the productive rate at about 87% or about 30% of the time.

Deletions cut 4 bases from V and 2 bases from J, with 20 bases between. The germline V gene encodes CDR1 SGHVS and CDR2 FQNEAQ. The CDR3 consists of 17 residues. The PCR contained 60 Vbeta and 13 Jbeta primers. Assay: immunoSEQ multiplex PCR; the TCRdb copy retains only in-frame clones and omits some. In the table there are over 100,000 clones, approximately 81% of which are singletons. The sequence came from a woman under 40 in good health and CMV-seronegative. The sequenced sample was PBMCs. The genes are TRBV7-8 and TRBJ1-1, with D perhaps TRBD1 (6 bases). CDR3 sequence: CASSSGGGGPVNTEAFF. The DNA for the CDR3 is TGTGCCAGCAGCTCGGGAGGAGGGGGTCCGGTAAACACTGAAGCTTTCTTT.